Listed below are T cell receptor beta chains from one sample, sequenced in a study of control samples from healthy donors and cancer patients. Sequenced by immunoSEQ multiplex PCR; TCRdb stores in-frame clones only, minus some. The data show some 94,000 clones, approximately 91% seen once. Sequenced sample: PBMCs. The receptors originated from a woman aged 45-60 years with colorectal cancer. Each CDR3 is given with its conserved first and last residue. The D gene is left open where the match is weak. Rows may omit the clone size; those that give it use once, few, many or a size class.

clone_size,v_call,d_call,j_call,cdr3_aa,cdr3_nt
once,TRBV2,.,TRBJ2-3,CASKEGGSTDTQYF,TGTGCCAGCAAGGAAGGGGGAAGCACAGATACGCAGTATTTT
.,TRBV18,.,TRBJ1-1,CASSPMAGELNTEAFF,TGTGCCAGCTCACCAATGGCAGGGGAGTTGAACACTGAAGCTTTCTTT
.,TRBV6-4,TRBD2,TRBJ2-5,CASSDSSPAGGPKETQYF,TGTGCCAGCAGTGACTCGAGTCCAGCGGGGGGGCCAAAGGAGACCCAGTACTTC
.,TRBV24-1,TRBD2,TRBJ2-1,CATSDWSGGFHNEQFF,TGTGCCACCAGTGATTGGAGCGGGGGGTTCCACAATGAGCAGTTCTTC
once,TRBV7-3,.,TRBJ1-2,CASSSRGGEDYGYTF,TGTGCCAGCAGCTCTAGAGGGGGAGAGGACTATGGCTACACCTTC
.,TRBV2,TRBD1,TRBJ2-3,CASSDRTGLGTDTQYF,TGTGCCAGCAGTGATCGGACAGGGTTGGGGACAGATACGCAGTATTTT
.,TRBV6-2/TRBV6-3,TRBD1,TRBJ2-1,CASSRGTGALNEQFF,TGTGCCAGCAGTCGCGGGACAGGGGCCTTGAATGAGCAGTTCTTC
.,TRBV7-2,.,TRBJ1-6,CASSPPPRSSYNSPLHF,TGTGCCAGCAGCCCCCCACCCCGGAGCTCCTATAATTCACCCCTCCACTTT
once,TRBV18,TRBD1,TRBJ2-2,CASSPLDRTGELFF,TGTGCCAGCTCACCACTGGACAGGACCGGGGAGCTGTTTTTT
once,TRBV5-1,.,TRBJ2-3,CASSEATPTDTQYF,TGCGCCAGCAGCGAAGCTACCCCCACAGATACGCAGTATTTT
.,TRBV7-3,TRBD2,TRBJ2-1,CASSLRGSGGEQFF,TGTGCCAGCAGCTTAAGGGGTAGCGGGGGTGAGCAGTTCTTC
.,TRBV28,.,TRBJ2-3,CASSLEGTQYF,TGTGCCAGCAGTTTAGAAGGTACGCAGTATTTT
.,TRBV25-1,.,TRBJ1-2,CASSPDGMYGYTF,TGTGCCAGCAGTCCTGACGGGATGTATGGCTACACCTTC
.,TRBV5-4,.,TRBJ2-5,CASSLDTGTQYF,TGTGCCAGCAGCTTGGACACGGGGACCCAGTACTTC
.,TRBV10-2,.,TRBJ2-3,CASSGRPTSTDTQYF,TGCGCCAGCAGTGGGCGGCCAACCAGCACAGATACGCAGTATTTT
once,TRBV20-1,.,TRBJ1-2,CSASLSGGYGYTF,TGCAGTGCTAGTTTATCGGGGGGCTATGGCTACACCTTC
.,TRBV7-2,.,TRBJ2-5,CASSLVGAPEETQYF,TGTGCCAGCAGCTTAGTGGGGGCCCCCGAAGAGACCCAGTACTTC
.,TRBV3-1/TRBV3-2,.,TRBJ2-2,CASSQEGPGNTGELFF,TGTGCCAGCAGCCAAGAGGGGCCAGGGAACACCGGGGAGCTGTTTTTT
.,TRBV2,.,TRBJ2-3,CASSGQNTQYF,TGTGCCAGCAGTGGGCAGAATACGCAGTATTTT
.,TRBV4-1,.,TRBJ1-5,CASSQTGTNSNQPQHF,TGCGCCAGCAGCCAAACCGGGACAAATAGCAATCAGCCCCAGCATTTT
.,TRBV2,TRBD1,TRBJ1-2,CARAPGGGNYGYTF,TGTGCCAGAGCTCCAGGGGGAGGGAACTATGGCTACACCTTC
.,TRBV19,TRBD1,TRBJ1-6,CASSRLGTGGDSPLHF,TGTGCCAGTAGCCGACTCGGGACAGGGGGCGATTCACCCCTCCACTTT
.,TRBV19,.,TRBJ2-2,CASSPRTALTGELFF,TGTGCCAGTAGCCCTAGGACGGCCCTCACCGGGGAGCTGTTTTTT
.,TRBV28,TRBD1,TRBJ1-3,CASSPPRGGEAGNTIYF,TGTGCCAGCAGTCCTCCCAGGGGGGGAGAAGCTGGAAACACCATATATTTT
once,TRBV6-5,.,TRBJ2-5,CASSSVWGRGETQYF,TGTGCCAGCAGTTCAGTTTGGGGGCGAGGGGAGACCCAGTACTTC
.,TRBV4-3,.,TRBJ2-3,CASSRSPPGATDTQYF,TGCGCCAGCAGCCGGTCACCTCCGGGGGCCACAGATACGCAGTATTTT
.,TRBV14,.,TRBJ2-2,CASSLDVTGELFF,TGTGCCAGCAGCCTGGACGTCACCGGGGAGCTGTTTTTT
.,TRBV7-3,.,TRBJ2-2,CASSLTQGAELFF,TGTGCCAGCAGCTTAACACAGGGTGCGGAGCTGTTTTTT
.,TRBV4-1,TRBD2,TRBJ2-3,CASSQEAPLAGGDTQYF,TGCGCCAGCAGCCAAGAAGCCCCCCTAGCGGGGGGGGATACGCAGTATTTT
.,TRBV2,TRBD1,TRBJ1-4,CASMWDRPLTSEKLFF,TGTGCCAGCATGTGGGACAGGCCCTTAACAAGTGAAAAACTGTTTTTT
.,TRBV6-5,.,TRBJ2-2,CASSLGLSTGELFF,TGTGCCAGCAGTCTGGGACTCAGCACCGGGGAGCTGTTTTTT
.,TRBV19,.,TRBJ1-5,CASSPRRGPQHF,TGTGCCAGTAGTCCCCGTCGGGGGCCCCAGCATTTT
.,TRBV14,.,TRBJ1-3,CASSQGTLPGNTIYF,TGTGCCAGCAGCCAGGGAACGCTCCCTGGAAACACCATATATTTT
.,TRBV2,TRBD1,TRBJ1-4,CASSPGQGSEKLFF,TGTGCCAGCAGCCCGGGACAGGGGTCTGAAAAACTGTTTTTT
once,TRBV6-5,TRBD1,TRBJ1-3,CASKTGGTGNTIYF,TGTGCCAGCAAAACAGGGGGTACTGGAAACACCATATATTTT
.,TRBV15,.,TRBJ1-6,CATSALDSSYNSPLHF,TGTGCCACCAGCGCACTAGATTCTTCCTATAATTCACCCCTCCACTTT
.,TRBV6-5,.,TRBJ1-1,CASSSPGQNTEAFF,TGTGCCAGCAGTTCCCCCGGACAAAACACTGAAGCTTTCTTT
.,TRBV7-3,.,TRBJ2-1,CASSPMGASVGNEQFF,TGTGCCAGCAGCCCCATGGGGGCTAGCGTAGGCAATGAGCAGTTCTTC
.,TRBV30,.,TRBJ2-5,CAWSLGSQETQYF,TGTGCCTGGAGTTTAGGGTCCCAAGAGACCCAGTACTTC
.,TRBV24-1,.,TRBJ2-1,CATSERRGQSSYNEQFF,TGTGCCACCAGTGAACGCAGGGGTCAGAGCTCCTACAATGAGCAGTTCTTC
.,TRBV7-3,TRBD2,TRBJ2-1,CASSLLAGEYNEQFF,TGTGCCAGCAGCTTATTAGCGGGGGAATACAATGAGCAGTTCTTC
.,TRBV15,TRBD1,TRBJ2-1,CATSRAGTGSHNEQFF,TGTGCCACCAGCAGAGCGGGGACAGGGTCCCACAATGAGCAGTTCTTC
.,TRBV5-1,TRBD1,TRBJ2-6,CASSMGQATSGANVLTF,TGCGCCAGCAGCATGGGACAGGCTACCTCTGGGGCCAACGTCCTGACTTTC
.,TRBV6-4,TRBD1,TRBJ2-1,CASSDSTSDRVDEQFF,TGTGCCAGCAGTGACTCCACATCGGACAGGGTGGATGAGCAGTTCTTC
.,TRBV30,TRBD1,TRBJ2-5,CTTTGQGVGTQYF,TGTACAACAACCGGACAGGGGGTAGGGACCCAGTACTTC
.,TRBV5-5,.,TRBJ1-6,CASRRTGDNSPLHF,TGTGCCAGCAGACGGACGGGAGATAATTCACCCCTCCACTTT
.,TRBV6-4,.,TRBJ1-1,CASSETTENTEAFF,TGTGCCAGCAGTGAGACGACAGAGAACACTGAAGCTTTCTTT
.,TRBV7-2,.,TRBJ1-3,CASSLVPGLSGNTIYF,TGTGCCAGCAGCTTAGTGCCAGGCCTCTCTGGAAACACCATATATTTT
.,TRBV7-9,.,TRBJ1-2,CASSPQGKYGYTF,TGTGCCAGCAGCCCCCAAGGGAAGTATGGCTACACCTTC
few,TRBV7-2,TRBD1,TRBJ2-3,CASSSRQGGTDTQYF,TGTGCCAGCAGCTCGAGACAGGGAGGCACAGATACGCAGTATTTT
.,TRBV4-3,.,TRBJ1-4,CASSQEPGHPGEKLFF,TGCGCCAGCAGCCAAGAACCGGGACACCCGGGGGAAAAACTGTTTTTT
.,TRBV18,TRBD1,TRBJ1-5,CASSDREANQPQHF,TGTGCCAGCTCTGACAGGGAGGCAAATCAGCCCCAGCATTTT
.,TRBV5-1,TRBD2,TRBJ2-3,CASSPRGGSDTQYF,TGCGCCAGCAGCCCCCGGGGGGGCTCAGATACGCAGTATTTT
.,TRBV5-8,.,TRBJ1-2,CASSLYSTYGYTF,TGTGCCAGCAGCTTGTACTCTACCTATGGCTACACCTTC
.,TRBV9,TRBD1,TRBJ1-1,CASSAPQGADTEAFF,TGTGCCAGCAGCGCCCCACAGGGGGCGGACACTGAAGCTTTCTTT
.,TRBV19,TRBD1,TRBJ1-2,CASTDRDGYTF,TGTGCCAGTACTGACAGGGACGGCTACACCTTC
.,TRBV30,TRBD2,TRBJ2-1,CAWSRSRAGQNEQFF,TGTGCCTGGAGTAGGTCCCGAGCGGGGCAGAATGAGCAGTTCTTC